The 5 T cell receptor beta chains given below trace back to one sample, sequenced in a study of cytomegalovirus exposure and HLA in healthy donors. With 60 Vbeta and 13 Jbeta primers, the PCR was carried out. TCRdb's table, derived via immunoSEQ multiplex PCR, lists solely in-frame clones and lacks some. There are about 140,000 clones in the sample; 65% to 85% occur only once, and approximately 0.9% lies in the top ten. What was sequenced was PBMCs. These receptors came from a man between 18 and 29 years old in good health and CMV-seronegative.

The chain's CDR3 is CASSRGGQGVSPLHF. The CDR3, as DNA: TGTGCCAGCAGCCGAGGGGGGCAGGGGGTTTCGCCCCTCCACTTT. The V gene is TRBV7-9, the J gene TRBJ1-6; 7 bases agree with TRBD1. Per germline, CDR1 SEHNR and CDR2 FQNEAQ (reference sequence). J was trimmed by 13 bases and V by 5 bases; bases with no gene match: 14. This CDR3 has 15 residues.

V usage is TRBV7-6 and J usage is TRBJ2-2, with 12 bases lining up with TRBD2. With 5 bases clipped from V and 6 bases from J, the junction kept 4 bases outside the gene matches. The length of the CDR3 is 15 residues. The germline gives CDR1 SGHVS, CDR2 FNYEAQ. CDR3 region: CASSRLAGVPGELFF. In nucleotides, the CDR3 is TGTGCCAGCAGCAGACTAGCGGGGGTCCCCGGGGAGCTGTTTTTT.

The table lists this clone with a few counts. CDR3 sequence reads: CASSPGPGANVLTF. CDR3 DNA sequence: TGTGCCAGCAGTCCAGGGCCTGGGGCCAACGTCCTGACTTTC. The chain couples TRBV6-1 to TRBJ2-6; D is possibly TRBD1 (5 bases). There are 14 residues in the CDR3. Trimming stripped 5 bases from V and 2 bases from J, with 7 bases between. Germline assignment: CDR1 MNHNS and CDR2 SASEGT.

The chain combines TRBV4-3 with TRBJ2-3, with TRBD1 identical over 10 bases. The CDR3 has 17 amino acids. Unmatched junction bases numbered 11, after V lost 3 bases and J lost 5 bases. CDR1 is LGHNA and CDR2 is YSLEER in the germline V gene. Here the CDR3 reads CASSHPRTGGIEDTQYF. CDR3 nucleotides: TGCGCCAGCAGCCATCCCCGGACAGGGGGAATCGAAGATACGCAGTATTTT.

This rearrangement joins TRBV6-1 to TRBJ1-1; D is uncertain. V lost 7 bases and J lost 4, with 13 bases in between. The CDR3 totals 13 residues. In germline, CDR1 is MNHNS, CDR2 SASEGT. The chain's CDR3 is CASILPGSTEAFF. The DNA for the CDR3 is TGTGCCAGCATCCTACCAGGAAGCACTGAAGCTTTCTTT.